This T cell receptor (beta chain) was identified in a study of pediatric ulcerative colitis. General study results and limits: Ulcerative colitis patients shared more blood-rectal clones than controls.

V lost 6 bases to trimming and J lost 2 bases; unmatched junction nucleotides: 4. Looked up from germline, CDR1 is MDHEN and CDR2 is SYDVKM. This CDR3 is built from 14 residues. During colonoscopy, one to two rectal pinch biopsies were collected. With regard to this clone: The antigen is not known.

Sequencing used immunoSEQ multiplex PCR; TCRdb keeps in-frame clones, though not all of them. The sample has tens of thousands of clones, more than 70% seen once. Sequencing input: gut tissue. The V and J genes are TRBV28 and TRBJ2-3, with 8 bases fitting TRBD2. This receptor was taken from a boy aged 5-17 years with moderate ulcerative colitis. For the CDR3, the DNA is TGTGCCAGCAGCTTAGCGGGATCCACAGATACGCAGTATTTT. Translated: CASSLAGSTDTQYF.